The entry below gives a single TCR beta chain sequence along with its context. Which antigen it targets is not known. Base-call qualities are not available, and no considerably larger clone is one nucleotide away. This sample was taken from a study of regulatory T cells (dated 2018 in TCRdb). A note on the overall study: The study compared T-cell receptor beta repertoires of sorted regulatory, conventional CD4+ and CD8+ T cells in CD3G-deficient patients with those in healthy controls.

The investigation overall reported the following: Patient repertoires showed restricted unique TRB V-J pairs and skewed V and J gene usage, most marked in regulatory T cells. Patient-derived CD8+ T cells showed a nonsignificant trend toward reduced Shannon entropy compared with control CD8+ cells.

All CD3G-deficient patients had evidence of autoimmunity, which was more severe in two of the patients. At testing, patients were between 2 and 39 years old and showed lower naive and higher memory CD4+ and CD8+ T-cell proportions. Over five individuals with CD3G deficiency made up the patient group. Patient samples and clinical data came from an international physician network spanning the United States, Europe and Asia. Peripheral blood mononuclear cells were isolated by Ficoll density separation. CD3+ CD8+ CD4- T cells were isolated using a FACSAria cell sorter. In the multiplex PCR, 52 forward TRBV primers and 13 reverse TRBJ primers were used, and assay-based and computational corrections were applied for amplification bias. Within the immunoSEQ assay, multiplex PCR amplified rearranged TRB loci from genomic DNA. An Illumina HiSeq platform was used to sequence the TRB amplicons. Under the source paper's analysis protocol: Custom algorithms error-filtered the raw sequences and aligned them to reference gene sequences, after which the immunoSEQ online tools were used for analysis. Frequencies of productive and nonproductive TRB rearrangements were evaluated among both unique and total sequences. Hydrophobicity and amino acid composition of residues 6 and 7 within the TRB CDR3 were used to estimate the potential for self-reactivity. For group comparisons, t tests, Mann-Whitney tests or two-way ANOVA were performed in Prism software. As stored in TCRdb, this immuneACCESS dataset retains in-frame rearrangements with V and J assigned. A fraction of the clones does not appear; measured against another copy, unresolved V genes explain less than half of the discrepancy, and the remainder lacks a known reason. Clone size and V and J calls were adopted from that table, with D and trimming inferred from the DNA. This sample is represented by some 21,000 clones; 93% of them were singletons. Around 3.3% of the sample comes from the top ten.

The receptor comes from a child aged 2 to 15 with CD3G deficiency. The sample consisted of CD8+ T cells sorted from blood.

The CDR3 reads CASSLGGVGSEQFF. The DNA sequence follows: TGTGCCAGCAGTTTAGGGGGCGTTGGGAGTGAGCAGTTCTTC. The chain links TRBV27 with TRBJ2-1, and possibly TRBD1, on 6 matching bases. V and J lose 2 bases and 9 bases, and a span of 14 bases separates them. Sequences MNHEY (CDR1) and SMNVEV (CDR2) are obtained from the germline V gene (reference sequence). The CDR3, cysteine through phenylalanine, is 14 amino acids long. The read is trimmed to its CDR3 DNA, 42 bases read in frame from base 1.